This T cell receptor (beta chain) was profiled in a study of blood T cell repertoires in COVID-19. The germline V gene has CDR1 SGHDN and CDR2 FVKESK. V lost 5 bases, J lost 3 bases, and 14 bases lay in between. This CDR3 contains 14 residues. The protocol was immunoSEQ multiplex PCR, while the TCRdb copy is restricted to in-frame clones and leaves out a portion. The sample contains 390,000 or so clones, less than 90% of which appear only once. Sample: PBMCs or T cells enriched from blood (not recorded which). The rearrangement joins TRBV14 to TRBJ2-7, with D possibly being TRBD1 (6 bases). The TCR originated in a woman between 50 and 59 years old who had recovered from COVID-19. The CDR3 is CASSIRQDRYEQYF. The DNA for the CDR3 is TGTGCCAGCAGCATACGACAGGACCGCTACGAGCAGTACTTC.